This T cell receptor beta chain was found in a study of human T cells and chemical hapten exposure. Study details: All through the approximately 25-week study, the scalp of each patient received diphenylcyclopropenone doses weekly.

This clonotype appeared a few times. Its specificity is unknown. Overall study findings and caveats: Every donor had alopecia, and their immune response may therefore differ from healthy people's.

This sample's time point: pre-sensitization, week 0. Treatment reported: therapeutic diphenylcyclopropenone sensitization with weekly scalp DPC. TCRdb fed the RACE reads into MiXCR, producing one record per CDR3 protein. The top ten hold about 4.6% of the sample, which has about 80,000 distinct CDR3 sequences, 12% to 15% seen once. This sample comprised whole blood, obtained in connection with sensitization to the hapten diphenylcyclopropenone (DPC). This sequence originates from a woman aged 45 to 65 with alopecia areata. Some clones in this sample may be carry-over from other donors' samples.

This CDR3 reads CASSLEAGGGANVLTF. DNA of the CDR3: TGTGCCAGCAGTTTAGAAGCGGGAGGCGGGGCCAACGTCCTGACTTTC. J is TRBJ2-6 and V is TRBV12-3 or TRBV12-4; 9 bases map to TRBD2. The V gene end was trimmed by 1 base and the J gene end by 4 bases; junction bases not matched to a gene: 2. This CDR3 has 16 amino acids.